This record covers a single T cell receptor (beta chain). The data stem from a study of Ad26.COV2.S vaccination and SARS-CoV-2 variants. The assay was immunoSEQ multiplex PCR, and TCRdb's table has in-frame clones only and misses some. The data show roughly 700,000 clones, around 92% seen once. The length of the CDR3 is 15 residues. From germline, CDR1 is KGHSH and CDR2 LQKENI. Trimming cost V 4 bases and J 3 bases; bases outside gene matches: 8. Noted treatment: roughly 19 received Ad26.COV2.S at low or high dose, single or two shots; about 5 received placebo; per-sample allocation not given. Sample collection was performed on day 63 after the first vaccine or placebo injection. It was an adult aged 18-55 years in Boston who was the donor.

This TCR was recovered from a person aged 18 to 65 who received the Ad26.COV2.S COVID-19 vaccine or a placebo. The sample here was peripheral blood, taken in a trial of Ad26.COV2.S vaccine versus placebo. V is TRBV18 and J is TRBJ1-1; TRBD1 agrees at 7 bases. The CDR3 sequence: CASSLVPRGDTEAFF. The CDR3 nucleotides read TGTGCCAGCTCACTAGTCCCCAGGGGGGACACTGAAGCTTTCTTT.